The source of this TCR beta chain is a study of cytomegalovirus exposure and HLA in healthy donors. Findings of the study overall: The study designated 150 or so TCR beta chains cytomegalovirus-associated. HLA alleles showed associations with about 17,000 TCR beta sequences in a later analysis, at a 0.05 false discovery rate.

The PCR contained 60 Vbeta and 13 Jbeta primers. Authors' methods: There were around 80 million unique TCR beta chains by a later count, and approximately 10 million of them were shared. This table comes from immunoSEQ multiplex PCR, and its TCRdb copy is limited to in-frame clones, with some not included. The V and J calls and clone size come from that table; D and trimming were worked out from the DNA. The sample carries fewer than 120,000 clones, over 60% recorded once. Germline lookup yields CDR1 MDHEN and CDR2 SYDVKM. There are 14 residues in the CDR3. V dropped 5 bases and J dropped 4; count of bases not matched to a gene: 4. Worth noting for this clone: Its specificity is not known.

The sequencing sample was made of PBMCs. The TCR sequence derives from a woman in her fifties or sixties in good health and CMV-seropositive. This chain connects TRBV28 to TRBJ1-5, with 8 bases fitting TRBD1. CDR3 nucleotide sequence: TGTGCCAGCAGTCGGACAGGGAGGAATCAGCCCCAGCATTTT. Translated, it gives CASSRTGRNQPQHF.